This is a list of T cell receptor beta chains from one sample in a study of T-cell memory formation after mild COVID-19. TCRdb itself ran the 5' RACE reads through MiXCR, one entry per CDR3 protein. The sample contains 260,000 or so distinct CDR3 sequences, roughly a sixth of which appear only once. Source material: PBMCs or a T cell subset sorted from them (not recorded which). These receptors were obtained from a man between 18 and 29 years old who had mild COVID-19 (a few samples of this study predate the infection). Cell type and time point are not known. Each CDR3 is given with its conserved first and last residue. Fields, in order: clone size, V gene, D gene, J gene, CDR3 length, CDR3 protein, CDR3 DNA. D genes are given only for firm matches. The listing skips clone size in some rows; elsewhere it reads once, few, many or a size class.

.	TRBV7-8	.	TRBJ1-3	15	CASSSQGYSGNTIYF	TGTGCCAGCAGCTCCCAGGGGTATTCAGGAAACACCATATATTTT
once	TRBV20-1	.	TRBJ1-1	14	CSARDPGMNTEAFF	TGCAGTGCTAGAGATCCGGGGATGAACACTGAAGCTTTCTTT
few	TRBV30	.	TRBJ2-7	11	CAWSQGYEQYF	TGTGCCTGGAGTCAGGGCTACGAGCAGTACTTC
.	TRBV14	TRBD1	TRBJ1-4	12	CASSQAIGTAPF	TGTGCCAGCAGCCAAGCCATTGGGACAGCCCCGTTT
.	TRBV9	.	TRBJ2-3	16	CASSGGWSGWADTQYF	TGTGCCAGCAGCGGTGGGTGGAGCGGGTGGGCAGATACGCAGTATTTT
.	TRBV4-2	TRBD2	TRBJ2-5	17	CASSQDWAGGLSKTQYF	TGTGCCAGCAGCCAAGATTGGGCGGGGGGGCTTAGTAAGACCCAGTACTTC
.	TRBV28	.	TRBJ2-3	14	CASSLVLITDTQYF	TGTGCCAGCAGTTTAGTGCTAATCACAGATACGCAGTATTTT
.	TRBV4-1	TRBD1	TRBJ1-5	15	CASSQQGQGHQPQHF	TGCGCCAGCAGCCAACAGGGACAGGGTCATCAGCCCCAGCATTTT
many	TRBV7-6	TRBD2	TRBJ2-3	16	CASSPRLAGGTDTQYF	TGTGCCAGCAGCCCGAGACTAGCGGGGGGCACAGATACGCAGTATTTT
few	TRBV7-9	.	TRBJ1-4	14	CASRTTETNEKLFF	TGTGCCAGCAGGACGACAGAAACTAATGAAAAACTGTTTTTT
few	TRBV5-5	TRBD1	TRBJ2-7	15	CASSYEPGTAYEQYF	TGTGCCAGCAGCTACGAACCCGGGACAGCCTACGAGCAGTACTTC
.	TRBV6-5	.	TRBJ2-7	12	CATARPVGEKYF	TGTGCCACCGCACGGCCGGTGGGAGAGAAGTACTTC
.	TRBV6-6	.	TRBJ1-1	12	CASSYSTNQAFF	TGTGCCAGCAGTTACTCAACTAATCAAGCTTTCTTT
few	TRBV2	.	TRBJ1-5	16	CASSDGRNRGYQPQHF	TGTGCCAGCAGTGATGGGAGAAATAGGGGCTATCAGCCCCAGCATTTT
.	TRBV6-2/TRBV6-3	.	TRBJ2-1	14	CASSSIAQGNEQFF	TGTGCCAGCAGCTCCATTGCCCAGGGAAATGAGCAGTTCTTC
few	TRBV7-9	.	TRBJ2-6	15	CASSFTGPGANVLTF	TGTGCCAGCAGCTTTACAGGGCCTGGGGCCAACGTCCTGACTTTC
.	TRBV28	TRBD1	TRBJ1-2	12	CAVAQGDSGYTF	TGTGCCGTCGCGCAGGGGGATAGTGGCTACACCTTC
few	TRBV24-1	.	TRBJ2-5	18	CATSDHSDSGARAATQYF	TGTGCCACCAGTGACCACTCCGACAGTGGGGCCCGAGCGGCGACCCAGTACTTC
.	TRBV9	.	TRBJ1-2	14	CASSVDPEGYGYTF	TGTGCCAGCAGCGTAGATCCGGAGGGCTATGGCTACACCTTC
few	TRBV21-1	.	TRBJ1-1	16	CASSPDPGQRNTEAFF	TGTGCCAGCAGCCCGGACCCGGGACAGAGGAACACTGAAGCTTTCTTT
few	TRBV5-1	TRBD1	TRBJ2-7	16	CASSPGLGTAGNEQYF	TGCGCCAGCAGTCCAGGCCTTGGGACAGCAGGAAACGAGCAGTACTTC
many	TRBV12-3/TRBV12-4	.	TRBJ2-3	13	CASSLGYTDTQYF	TGTGCCAGCAGTTTAGGCTACACAGATACGCAGTATTTT
.	TRBV7-2	TRBD1	TRBJ1-2	16	CASRAGTGIGDYGYTF	TGTGCCAGCAGGGCCGGGACAGGGATCGGTGACTATGGCTACACCTTC
.	TRBV5-1	TRBD1	TRBJ1-3	17	CASSLGLRGPSGNTIYF	TGCGCCAGCAGCTTGGGGCTCAGGGGGCCCTCTGGAAACACCATATATTTT
few	TRBV12-3/TRBV12-4	.	TRBJ1-2	16	CASTLSPDPYPHGYTF	TGTGCCAGCACCTTGTCCCCAGACCCATACCCCCATGGCTACACCTTC
.	TRBV7-8	.	TRBJ1-2	15	CASSLHRTANYGYTF	TGTGCCAGCAGCCTACACCGGACAGCTAACTATGGCTACACCTTC
.	TRBV5-1	.	TRBJ2-5	15	CASSLTPGVQETQYF	TGCGCCAGCAGCCTGACACCTGGAGTCCAAGAGACCCAGTACTTC
few	TRBV5-1	.	TRBJ2-3	15	CASSLSGIGTDTQYF	TGCGCCAGCAGCTTGTCAGGGATCGGCACAGATACGCAGTATTTT
many	TRBV4-1	.	TRBJ1-5	15	CASSQGPGEAQPQHF	TGCGCCAGCAGCCAAGGACCAGGGGAGGCTCAGCCCCAGCATTTT
few	TRBV12-3/TRBV12-4	TRBD1	TRBJ1-1	15	CASSPNPDRWTEAFF	TGTGCCAGCAGCCCAAACCCGGACAGGTGGACTGAAGCTTTCTTT
many	TRBV7-2	.	TRBJ2-6	13	CASSFAGANVLTF	TGTGCCAGCAGCTTTGCTGGGGCCAACGTCCTGACTTTC
once	TRBV10-3	.	TRBJ1-5	17	CAISEGFTGLVNQPQHF	TGTGCCATCAGTGAGGGATTCACAGGGTTGGTCAATCAGCCCCAGCATTTT
.	TRBV7-2	.	TRBJ1-1	13	CASSSIRETEAFF	TGTGCCAGCAGCTCTATTCGGGAGACTGAAGCTTTCTTT
.	TRBV20-1	.	TRBJ2-7	13	CSARSGWYYEQYF	TGCAGTGCTAGATCGGGTTGGTACTACGAGCAGTACTTC
few	TRBV20-1	.	TRBJ1-5	12	CSARGALGPQHF	TGCAGTGCTAGAGGGGCCCTAGGGCCCCAGCATTTT
few	TRBV4-2	TRBD2	TRBJ2-3	21	CASSHHRSLAGGFVGADTQYF	TGTGCCAGCAGCCACCACCGATCCCTAGCGGGGGGGTTCGTCGGCGCAGATACGCAGTATTTT
many	TRBV4-1	TRBD2	TRBJ2-7	17	CASSQEGKTSGKTEQYF	TGCGCCAGCAGCCAAGAAGGGAAAACTAGCGGGAAAACCGAGCAGTACTTC
.	TRBV20-1	.	TRBJ2-7	14	CSARETGPRYEQYF	TGCAGTGCTAGGGAGACAGGTCCCCGGTACGAGCAGTACTTC
few	TRBV7-8	TRBD2	TRBJ2-5	14	CASRLGAGQETQYF	TGTGCCAGCAGACTGGGAGCGGGGCAAGAGACCCAGTACTTC
few	TRBV18	.	TRBJ1-2	19	CASSPFPPDFSKLAYGYTF	TGTGCCAGCTCACCATTCCCCCCGGACTTCTCCAAACTAGCGTATGGCTACACCTTC
many	TRBV12-3/TRBV12-4	.	TRBJ1-2	16	CASSLALLQLYGGYTF	TGTGCCAGCAGTTTAGCTTTATTACAACTATATGGAGGCTACACCTTC
.	TRBV5-4	.	TRBJ1-2	13	CASSLVSSDGYTF	TGTGCCAGCAGCTTGGTAAGCTCAGACGGCTACACCTTC
.	TRBV2	.	TRBJ1-2	11	CASSEAGGYTF	TGTGCCAGCAGTGAAGCGGGAGGCTACACCTTC
few	TRBV28	.	TRBJ2-6	14	CASSLAYGANVLTF	TGTGCCAGCAGTTTAGCGTATGGGGCCAACGTCCTGACTTTC
.	TRBV5-6	.	TRBJ2-3	14	CASSSGTGGGTQYF	TGTGCCAGCAGCTCCGGGACGGGCGGTGGTACGCAGTATTTT
.	TRBV6-2/TRBV6-3	.	TRBJ1-2	15	CASSPGGGTPYGYTF	TGTGCCAGCAGCCCGGGCGGCGGGACTCCCTATGGCTACACCTTC
once	TRBV2	.	TRBJ1-5	14	CASSSNSGNQPQHF	TGTGCCAGCAGCTCCAACAGCGGCAATCAGCCCCAGCATTTT
.	TRBV7-7	.	TRBJ2-3	13	CASSPHSGDTQYF	TGTGCTAGCAGCCCCCACAGCGGGGATACGCAGTATTTT
many	TRBV11-2	.	TRBJ2-2	12	CASSFQSGELFF	TGTGCCAGCAGCTTTCAGTCCGGGGAGCTGTTTTTT
.	TRBV20-1	.	TRBJ1-1	14	CSASRSGSGTEAFF	TGCAGTGCTAGTAGGTCTGGGTCCGGCACTGAAGCTTTCTTT
.	TRBV4-1	.	TRBJ1-5	18	CASSQGTGTEYSNQPQHF	TGCGCCAGCAGCCAAGGGACCGGAACGGAATATAGCAATCAGCCCCAGCATTTT
few	TRBV12-3/TRBV12-4	.	TRBJ1-2	12	CASSTGAGSYTF	TGTGCCAGCAGCACTGGGGCAGGGAGCTACACCTTC
few	TRBV4-1	.	TRBJ1-4	15	CASSQVGSANEKLFF	TGCGCCAGCAGCCAAGTAGGCAGCGCTAATGAAAAACTGTTTTTT
many	TRBV12-3/TRBV12-4	TRBD1	TRBJ1-1	14	CASSKGQQNTEAFF	TGTGCCAGCAGCAAGGGACAGCAGAACACTGAAGCTTTCTTT
.	TRBV5-1	.	TRBJ2-2	17	CASSSPGGTEYTGELFF	TGCGCCAGCAGCTCCCCAGGCGGGACGGAATACACCGGGGAGCTGTTTTTT
once	TRBV19	.	TRBJ1-6	15	CASRGGVFTDSPLHF	TGTGCCTCCCGGGGGGGGGTGTTTACGGATTCACCCCTCCACTTT
.	TRBV18	.	TRBJ1-3	15	CASSPGPGNGNTIYF	TGTGCCAGCTCACCCGGACCGGGTAACGGAAACACCATATATTTT